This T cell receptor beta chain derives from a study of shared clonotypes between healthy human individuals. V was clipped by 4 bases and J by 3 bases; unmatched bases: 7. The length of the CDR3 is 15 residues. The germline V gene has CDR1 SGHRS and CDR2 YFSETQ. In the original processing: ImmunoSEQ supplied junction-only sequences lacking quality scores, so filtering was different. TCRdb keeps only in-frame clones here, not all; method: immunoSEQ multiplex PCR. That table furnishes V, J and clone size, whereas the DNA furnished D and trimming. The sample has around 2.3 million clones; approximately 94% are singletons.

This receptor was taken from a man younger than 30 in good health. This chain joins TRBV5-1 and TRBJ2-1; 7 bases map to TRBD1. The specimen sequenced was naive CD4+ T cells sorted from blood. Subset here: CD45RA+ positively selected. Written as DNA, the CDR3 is TGCGCCAGCAGCACGAACACAGGGGACTACAATGAGCAGTTCTTC. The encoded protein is CASSTNTGDYNEQFF.